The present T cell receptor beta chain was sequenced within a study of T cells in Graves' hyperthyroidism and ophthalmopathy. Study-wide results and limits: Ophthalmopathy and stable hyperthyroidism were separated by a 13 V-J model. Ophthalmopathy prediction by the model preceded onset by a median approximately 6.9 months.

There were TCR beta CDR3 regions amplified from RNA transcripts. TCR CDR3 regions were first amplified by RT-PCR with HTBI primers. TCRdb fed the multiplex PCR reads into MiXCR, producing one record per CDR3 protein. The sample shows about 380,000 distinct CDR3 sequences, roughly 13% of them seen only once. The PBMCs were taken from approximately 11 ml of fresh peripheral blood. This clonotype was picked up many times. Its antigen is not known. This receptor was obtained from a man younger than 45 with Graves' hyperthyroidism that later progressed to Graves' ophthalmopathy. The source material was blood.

CDR3 DNA sequence: TGTGCCACCAGTGATTCGCCGACAGGGACTAAGGGCTACACCTTC. It codes for CATSDSPTGTKGYTF. The V gene is TRBV24-1, the J gene TRBJ1-2, with 7 bases identical to TRBD1. Trimming removed 2 bases from V and 8 bases from J; junction bases left unmatched: 10. Germline loops: CDR1 KGHDR, CDR2 SFDVKD. The CDR3 has 15 residues.